This T cell receptor (beta chain) was sequenced during a study of breast tumors, draining lymph nodes, adjacent tissues. Study conclusions and caveats: Findings are consistent with lymph node origin and intratumoral expansion of most tumor T cells.

In this sample, this clonotype turned up many times. Its target is unknown. Breast cancer patients provided tissue from their axillary draining lymph nodes. TCRdb re-called the multiplex PCR reads with MiXCR, one entry per CDR3 protein. The sample includes about 270,000 distinct CDR3 sequences, over 30% of them seen just once. Sequencing was done on a sample of axillary lymph node tissue. The sequence was obtained from a female donor with breast cancer. Some clones in this sample may be carry-over from other donors' samples.

In nucleotides, the CDR3 is TGCAGTGCTAGCTGGGGACTAGCGGGAGTGGGCACAGATACGCAGTATTTT. Translation: CSASWGLAGVGTDTQYF. The chain uses TRBV20-1 and TRBJ2-3, with TRBD2 identical over 14 bases. This CDR3 region has 17 residues. Germline-derived CDR1 and CDR2 are DFQATT and SNEGSKA (reference sequence). After removal of 3 bases from V and 1 base from J, the junction contained 6 bases not matched to a gene.